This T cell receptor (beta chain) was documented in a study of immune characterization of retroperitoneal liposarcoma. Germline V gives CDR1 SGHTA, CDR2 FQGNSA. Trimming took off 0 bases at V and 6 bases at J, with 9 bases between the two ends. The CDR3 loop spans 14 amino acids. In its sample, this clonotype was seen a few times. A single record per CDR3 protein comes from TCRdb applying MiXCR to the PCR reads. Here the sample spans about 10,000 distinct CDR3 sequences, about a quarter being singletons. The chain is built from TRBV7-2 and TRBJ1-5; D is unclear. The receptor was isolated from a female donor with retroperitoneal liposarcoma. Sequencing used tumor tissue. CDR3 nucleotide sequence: TGTGCCAGCAGCTTAGCCCGCGGCCCTCAGCCCCAGCATTTT. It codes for CASSLARGPQPQHF.